The source of this TCR beta chain is a study of cytotoxic CD8 clonotypes in ibrutinib-treated CLL. Clones were sequenced by immunoSEQ multiplex PCR, and TCRdb holds only the in-frame ones, with some missing. The repertoire holds some 30,000 clones, with about 76% as singletons. The CDR3 has 14 amino acids. The trim removed 0 bases at V and 7 bases at J, leaving 4 bases unmatched. CDR1 is ENHRY and CDR2 is SYGVKD in the germline V gene. Material: PBMCs, obtained after 36 months of ibrutinib treatment. The chain couples TRBV10-3 to TRBJ1-1; 8 nucleotides agree with TRBD1. This clonotype was obtained from a human donor with chronic lymphocytic leukemia. The CDR3: CAISESGDRLEAFF. In DNA, the CDR3 is TGTGCCATCAGTGAGTCGGGGGACAGGCTTGAAGCTTTCTTT.